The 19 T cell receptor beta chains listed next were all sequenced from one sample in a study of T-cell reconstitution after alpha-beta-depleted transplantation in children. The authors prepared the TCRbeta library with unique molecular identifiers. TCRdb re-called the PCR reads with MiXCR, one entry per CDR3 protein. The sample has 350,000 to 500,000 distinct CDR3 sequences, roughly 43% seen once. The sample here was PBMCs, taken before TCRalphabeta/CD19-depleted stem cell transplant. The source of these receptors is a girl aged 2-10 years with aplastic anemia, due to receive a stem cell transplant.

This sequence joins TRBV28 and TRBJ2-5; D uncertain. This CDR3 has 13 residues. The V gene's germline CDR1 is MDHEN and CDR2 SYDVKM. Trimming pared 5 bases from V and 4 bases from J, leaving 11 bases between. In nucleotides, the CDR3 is TGTGCCAGCAGTCCCATAAATGGAGAGACCCAGTACTTC. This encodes CASSPINGETQYF.

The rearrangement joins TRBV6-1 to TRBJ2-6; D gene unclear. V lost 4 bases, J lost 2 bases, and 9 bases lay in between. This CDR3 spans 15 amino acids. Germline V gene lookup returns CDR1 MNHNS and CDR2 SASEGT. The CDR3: CASSVWAAGANVLTF. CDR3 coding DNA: TGTGCCAGCAGTGTCTGGGCTGCTGGGGCCAACGTCCTGACTTTC.

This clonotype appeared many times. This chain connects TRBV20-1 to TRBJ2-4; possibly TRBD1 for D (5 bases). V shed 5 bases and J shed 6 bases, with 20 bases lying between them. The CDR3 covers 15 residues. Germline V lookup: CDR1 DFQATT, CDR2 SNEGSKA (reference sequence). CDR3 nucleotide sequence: TGCAGTGCTCCAACCATGGAACAGGAAATAAACATTCAGTACTTC. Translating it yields CSAPTMEQEINIQYF.

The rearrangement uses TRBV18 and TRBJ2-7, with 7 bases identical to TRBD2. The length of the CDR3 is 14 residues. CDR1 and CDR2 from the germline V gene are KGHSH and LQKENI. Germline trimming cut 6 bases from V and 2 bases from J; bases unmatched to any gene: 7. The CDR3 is CASSPRGVAYEQYF. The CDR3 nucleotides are TGTGCCAGCTCCCCTCGGGGGGTTGCCTACGAGCAGTACTTC.

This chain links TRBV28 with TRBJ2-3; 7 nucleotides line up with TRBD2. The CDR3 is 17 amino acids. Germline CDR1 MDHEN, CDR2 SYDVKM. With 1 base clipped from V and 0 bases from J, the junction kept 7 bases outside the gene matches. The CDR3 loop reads CASSLSTSVASTDTQYF. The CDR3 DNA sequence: TGTGCCAGCAGTTTATCAACTAGCGTGGCTAGCACAGATACGCAGTATTTT.

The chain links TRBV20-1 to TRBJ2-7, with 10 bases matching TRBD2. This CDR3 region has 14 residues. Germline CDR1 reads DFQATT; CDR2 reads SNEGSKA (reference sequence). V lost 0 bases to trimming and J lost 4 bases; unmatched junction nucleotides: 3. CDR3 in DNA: TGCAGTGCTAGAGAGACTAGCGGGTGGTACGAGCAGTACTTC. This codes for CSARETSGWYEQYF.

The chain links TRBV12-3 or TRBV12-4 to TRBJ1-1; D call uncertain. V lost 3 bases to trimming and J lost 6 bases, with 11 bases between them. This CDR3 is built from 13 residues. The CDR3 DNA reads TGTGCCAGCAGTTTGAGGGTATCCCCTGAAGCTTTCTTT. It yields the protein CASSLRVSPEAFF.

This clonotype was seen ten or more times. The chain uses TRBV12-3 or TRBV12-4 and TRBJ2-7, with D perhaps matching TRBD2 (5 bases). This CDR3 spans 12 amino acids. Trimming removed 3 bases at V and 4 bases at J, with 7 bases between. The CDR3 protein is CASSFTGYEQYF. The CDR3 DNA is TGTGCCAGCAGTTTTACGGGATACGAGCAGTACTTC.

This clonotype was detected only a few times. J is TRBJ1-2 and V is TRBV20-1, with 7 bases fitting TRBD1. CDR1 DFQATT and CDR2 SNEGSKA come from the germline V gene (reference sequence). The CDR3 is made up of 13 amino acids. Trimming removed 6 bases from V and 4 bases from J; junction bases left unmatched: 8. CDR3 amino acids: CSAGQANSYGYTF. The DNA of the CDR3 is TGCAGTGCCGGACAGGCAAACTCCTATGGCTACACCTTC.

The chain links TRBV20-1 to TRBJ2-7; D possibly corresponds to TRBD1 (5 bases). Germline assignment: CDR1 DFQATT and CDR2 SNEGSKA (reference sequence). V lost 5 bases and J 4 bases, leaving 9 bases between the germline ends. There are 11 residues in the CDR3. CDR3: CSALTVYEQYF. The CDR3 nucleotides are TGCAGTGCTCTGACAGTTTACGAGCAGTACTTC.

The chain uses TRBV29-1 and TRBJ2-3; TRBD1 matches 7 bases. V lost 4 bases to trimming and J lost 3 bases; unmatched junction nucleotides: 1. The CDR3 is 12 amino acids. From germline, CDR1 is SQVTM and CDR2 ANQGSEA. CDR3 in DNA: TGCAGCGTTGGGGGACAGACAGATACGCAGTATTTT. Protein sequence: CSVGGQTDTQYF.

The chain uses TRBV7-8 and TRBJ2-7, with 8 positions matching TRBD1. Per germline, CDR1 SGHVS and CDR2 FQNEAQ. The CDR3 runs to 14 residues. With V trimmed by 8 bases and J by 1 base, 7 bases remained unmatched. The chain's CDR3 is CASGLDRASYEQYF. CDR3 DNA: TGTGCCAGCGGACTGGACAGGGCTTCCTACGAGCAGTACTTC.

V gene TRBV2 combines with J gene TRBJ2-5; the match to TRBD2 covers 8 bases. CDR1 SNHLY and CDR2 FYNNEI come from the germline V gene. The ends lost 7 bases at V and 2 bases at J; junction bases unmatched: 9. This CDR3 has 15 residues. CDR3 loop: CASNAGGPFQETQYF. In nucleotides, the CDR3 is TGTGCCAGCAACGCGGGGGGTCCATTTCAAGAGACCCAGTACTTC.

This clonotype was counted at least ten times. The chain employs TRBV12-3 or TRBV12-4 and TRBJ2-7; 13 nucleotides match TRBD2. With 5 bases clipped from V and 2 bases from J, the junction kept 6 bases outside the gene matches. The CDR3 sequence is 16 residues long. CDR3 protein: CASSRGLAGVPYEQYF. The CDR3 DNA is TGTGCCAGCAGTCGCGGACTAGCGGGAGTTCCCTACGAGCAGTACTTC.

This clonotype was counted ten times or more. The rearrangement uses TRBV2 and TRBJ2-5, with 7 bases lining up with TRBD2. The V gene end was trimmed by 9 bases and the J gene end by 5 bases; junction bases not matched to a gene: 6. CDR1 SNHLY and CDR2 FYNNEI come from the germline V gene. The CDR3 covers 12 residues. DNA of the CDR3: TGTGCCAGTGCCGGGGGGAGCGAGACCCAGTACTTC. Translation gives CASAGGSETQYF.

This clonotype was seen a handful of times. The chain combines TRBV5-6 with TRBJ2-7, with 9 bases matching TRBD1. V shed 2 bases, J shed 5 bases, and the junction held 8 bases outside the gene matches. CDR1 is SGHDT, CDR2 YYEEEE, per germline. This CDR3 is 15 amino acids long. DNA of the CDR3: TGTGCCAGCAGCTTCCCGGGACAGGGTCTAAACGAGCAGTACTTC. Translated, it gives CASSFPGQGLNEQYF.

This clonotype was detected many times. CDR3 coding DNA: TGTGCCAGCAGCTTCGCCCCGGGACAGGGGAATGGCTACACCTTC. It is translated as CASSFAPGQGNGYTF. The gene calls are TRBV7-3 and TRBJ1-2, with 10 bases lining up with TRBD1. Germline V gene data show CDR1 as SGHTA and CDR2 as FQGTGA. V trimming: 3 bases; J trimming: 6 bases; junction bases outside the gene matches: 7. The length of the CDR3 is 15 residues.

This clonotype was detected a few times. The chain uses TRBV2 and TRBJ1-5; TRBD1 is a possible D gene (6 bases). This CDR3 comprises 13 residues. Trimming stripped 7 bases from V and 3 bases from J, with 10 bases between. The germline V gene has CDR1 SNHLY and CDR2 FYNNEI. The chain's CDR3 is CASIGQNNQPQHF. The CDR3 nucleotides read TGTGCCAGCATAGGACAGAACAATCAGCCCCAGCATTTT. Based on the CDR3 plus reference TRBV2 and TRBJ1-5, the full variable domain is EPEVTQTPSHQVTQMGQEVILRCVPISNHLYFYWYRQILGQKVEFLVSFYNNEISEKSEIFDDQFSVERPDGSNFTLKIRSTKLEDSAMYFCASIGQNNQPQHFGDGTRLSIL.

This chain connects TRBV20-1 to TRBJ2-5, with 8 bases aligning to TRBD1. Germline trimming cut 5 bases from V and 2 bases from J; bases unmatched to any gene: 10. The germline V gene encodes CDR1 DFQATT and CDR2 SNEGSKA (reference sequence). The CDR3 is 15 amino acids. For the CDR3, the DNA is TGCAGTGCTGGGCTAGGGGACAGGCTACAAGAGACCCAGTACTTC. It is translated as CSAGLGDRLQETQYF.